This TCR beta chain comes out of a study of shared clonotypes between healthy human individuals. Findings of the study overall: Estimated clonotype richness was generally higher in naive than memory subsets.

Sequencing was performed with immunoSEQ multiplex PCR; in TCRdb, only in-frame clones are kept and a portion is missing. The profile shows millions of clones, about 95% of them singletons. Naive CD8 isolation took CD45RO-negative cells positively selected for CCR7 and excluded terminally differentiated effector memory CD45RA+ cells. In the case of this clone: Its antigen remains unidentified.

Germline trimming cut 3 bases from V and 0 bases from J; bases unmatched to any gene: 7. CDR3 length equals 17 residues. CDR1 and CDR2 (germline): SGDLS, YYNGEE. The sequenced sample was naive CD8+ T cells sorted from blood. This sequence originates from a man between 18 and 29 years old in good health. This sequence joins TRBV9 and TRBJ1-3, with 9 bases aligning to TRBD1. The DNA of the CDR3 is TGTGCCAGCAGCGAAGGACAGGGGCTAAACTCTGGAAACACCATATATTTT. It specifies CASSEGQGLNSGNTIYF.